These 26 T cell receptor beta chains came from one sample sequenced in a study of post-analysis software for immune sequencing data. Broader study findings: Relative to controls, patients had a handful of TRBV segments at higher frequency, with TRBV5-6, TRBV5-1 and TRBV20-1 among these.

The TCR beta cDNA libraries contained unique molecular identifiers. One entry per CDR3 protein, called by TCRdb with MiXCR from the PCR reads. The table shows approximately 630,000 distinct CDR3 sequences, with roughly three fifths occurring only once. Which antigens these TCRs recognize remains unknown. The sample comprised blood. The receptors originated from a girl aged 2-10 years with multiple sclerosis.

The gene calls are TRBV7-9 and TRBJ2-3, with TRBD2 matching 9 bases. Trimming cost V 6 bases and J 7 bases; bases outside gene matches: 17. This CDR3 has 17 amino acids. Germline CDR1 reads SEHNR; CDR2 reads FQNEAQ (reference sequence). The CDR3 loop reads CASRRGLAGTPGNTQYF. CDR3 DNA sequence: TGTGCCAGCAGGAGAGGTCTAGCGGGAACCCCGGGGAATACGCAGTATTTT.

This clonotype came up many times. Germline and junction disagree at one end, which may indicate a read error. V and J are TRBV5-1 and TRBJ2-1; 13 positions match TRBD2. The CDR3 totals 15 residues. Per germline, CDR1 SGHRS and CDR2 YFSETQ. The CDR3: CASSSGLAGYNEQFF. The CDR3 DNA reads TGTGCCAGCAGTTCGGGACTAGCGGGATACAATGAGCAGTTCTTC.

This clonotype was observed a handful of times. V usage is TRBV7-9 and J usage is TRBJ2-7, with 7 bases identical to TRBD2. The last part of the DNA fits TRBJ2-5 better; the J call may be wrong. The CDR3 loop spans 13 amino acids. Germline V gene sequence: CDR1 SEHNR, CDR2 FQNEAQ (reference sequence). The CDR3 spells CASSSREYETQYF. CDR3 bases: TGTGCCAGCAGCTCGCGGGAGTACGAGACCCAGTACTTC.

The genes are TRBV5-1 and TRBJ2-4, with 8 bases lining up with TRBD2. Germline V gene lookup returns CDR1 SGHRS and CDR2 YFSETQ. There are 17 residues in the CDR3. The trim removed 4 bases at V and 0 bases at J, leaving 9 bases unmatched. The CDR3 nucleotides are TGCGCCAGCAGCATAATTAGCGGGATATCAGCCAAAAACATTCAGTACTTC. Residues: CASSIISGISAKNIQYF.

The rearrangement uses TRBV15 and TRBJ2-1, with TRBD1 identical over 10 bases. The length of the CDR3 is 18 residues. CDR1 and CDR2 from the germline V gene are LNHNV and YYDKDF (reference sequence). Trimming removed 2 bases from V and 7 bases from J; junction bases left unmatched: 14. Here the CDR3 DNA reads TGTGCCACCAGCAGATTCGGGGCCCCGGGACAGGGGTTGAATGAGCAGTTCTTC. Translation: CATSRFGAPGQGLNEQFF.

J is TRBJ2-1 and V is TRBV12-3 or TRBV12-4; D remains ambiguous. V dropped 4 bases and J dropped 2 bases, with 12 bases sitting between them. There are 15 residues in the CDR3. The CDR3 loop reads CASSSNRLTYNEQFF. In DNA form, the CDR3 reads TGTGCCAGCAGTTCCAATCGACTTACCTACAATGAGCAGTTCTTC.

V usage is TRBV29-1 and J usage is TRBJ2-1, with D tentatively TRBD1 or TRBD2 (6 bases each). This CDR3 is built from 13 residues. Germline V lookup: CDR1 SQVTM, CDR2 ANQGSEA. V lost 7 bases to trimming and J lost 6 bases, with 16 bases between them. The CDR3 bases are TGCAGCGCCATGCCGGGGGCTGGCAATGAGCAGTTCTTC. Its protein is CSAMPGAGNEQFF.

CDR3 loop: CASSRWAPGAQETQYF. The CDR3 DNA reads as TGTGCCAGCAGCCGGTGGGCTCCAGGGGCCCAAGAGACCCAGTACTTC. The J gene is TRBJ2-5, the V gene TRBV5-6; tentative D call: TRBD1 (6 bases). Germline CDR1 SGHDT, CDR2 YYEEEE. V lost 4 bases to trimming and J lost 1 base, with 17 bases between them. This CDR3 is built from 16 residues.

The chain carries TRBV5-1 and TRBJ2-5; D gene uncertain. This CDR3 has 15 amino acids. Germline V lookup: CDR1 SGHRS, CDR2 YFSETQ. V lost 0 bases and J 5 bases, leaving 14 bases between the germline ends. The CDR3 spells CASSLGPQVGETQYF. In nucleotides, the CDR3 is TGCGCCAGCAGCTTGGGACCACAAGTGGGGGAGACCCAGTACTTC. Supplemented by reference TRBV5-1 and TRBJ2-5, the full variable domain reads KAGVTQTPRYLIKTRGQQVTLSCSPISGHRSVSWYQQTPGQGLQFLFEYFSETQRNKGNFPGRFSGRQFSNSRSEMNVSTLELGDSALYLCASSLGPQVGETQYFGPGTRLLVL.

J is TRBJ2-7 and V is TRBV5-6, with D tentatively TRBD1 (5 bases). In germline, CDR1 is SGHDT, CDR2 YYEEEE. The CDR3 consists of 13 residues. Trimming took 4 bases from V and 6 from J, leaving 14 bases between them. The CDR3 sequence is CASSEGRVSEQYF. As DNA, the CDR3 is TGTGCCAGCAGCGAAGGCAGGGTATCCGAGCAGTACTTC.

The rearrangement uses TRBV29-1 and TRBJ1-1, with a possible D match to TRBD1 (5 bases). Germline assignment: CDR1 SQVTM and CDR2 ANQGSEA. V was clipped by 5 bases and J by 0 bases, with 13 bases between them. CDR3 length equals 14 residues. In nucleotides, the CDR3 is TGCAGCGTTCGACGGGGCCTTTTGAACACTGAAGCTTTCTTT. Encoded protein: CSVRRGLLNTEAFF.

The V call is TRBV7-9, the J call TRBJ1-4; TRBD1 matches 10 bases. The V gene's germline CDR1 is SEHNR and CDR2 FQNEAQ (reference sequence). With V trimmed by 5 bases and J by 2 bases, 5 bases remained unmatched. CDR3 length: 16 residues. The CDR3 here is CASSPQTGGTNEKLFF. The CDR3 DNA reads as TGTGCCAGCAGCCCCCAGACAGGGGGCACTAATGAAAAACTGTTTTTT.

The sample holds a few counts of this clonotype. This rearrangement joins TRBV4-2 to TRBJ1-2; TRBD1 might be the D (5 bases). The length of the CDR3 is 17 residues. Germline CDR1 and CDR2: LGHNA and YNFKEQ. Trimming shortened V by 1 base and J by 2 bases, and 17 bases separated the two germline ends. The CDR3 DNA is TGTGCCAGCAGCCAAGGGTACTGGGGGACGGACAACTATGGCTACACCTTC. It is translated as CASSQGYWGTDNYGYTF.

CDR3 in amino acids: CASSEGLAGGYNEQFF. Written as DNA, the CDR3 is TGTGCCAGCAGCGAGGGACTAGCGGGGGGATACAATGAGCAGTTCTTC. This rearrangement joins TRBV7-2 to TRBJ2-1; 15 nucleotides match TRBD2. Germline CDR1 is SGHTA and CDR2 is FQGNSA. V lost 5 bases and J lost 4; bases outside the gene matches: 3. This CDR3 comprises 16 residues.

The chain has TRBV24-1 and TRBJ2-1; D not certain. Looked up from germline, CDR1 is KGHDR and CDR2 is SFDVKD. The CDR3 sequence is 11 residues long. Trimming stripped 1 base from V and 14 bases from J, with 8 bases between. This chain's CDR3 is CATSDLRQKFF. In DNA form, the CDR3 reads TGTGCCACCAGTGATTTAAGGCAGAAGTTCTTC.

The V and J genes are TRBV6-6 and TRBJ2-5; no reliable D call. The germline gives CDR1 MNHNY, CDR2 SVGAGI (reference sequence). The CDR3 spans 12 residues. Trimming stripped 2 bases from V and 7 bases from J, with 8 bases between. The CDR3 reads CASSYPDGTQYF. CDR3 DNA: TGTGCCAGCAGTTACCCGGACGGGACCCAGTACTTC.

The V call is TRBV10-2, the J call TRBJ2-7; TRBD2 matches at 12 bases. Germline CDR1 is WSHSY and CDR2 is SAAADI. The CDR3 loop spans 15 amino acids. With 4 bases clipped from V and 3 bases from J, the junction kept 4 bases outside the gene matches. The CDR3 sequence: CASSGGGLAGYEQYF. CDR3 bases: TGCGCCAGCAGTGGAGGGGGACTAGCGGGCTACGAGCAGTACTTC.

V gene TRBV5-4 combines with J gene TRBJ2-3; a weak D match, TRBD2 (6 bases). Germline V gene sequence: CDR1 SGHNT, CDR2 YYREEE (reference sequence). V was cut by 4 bases and J by 0 bases, with 15 bases left in between. The length of the CDR3 is 16 residues. This CDR3 reads CASSPGGTPSTDTQYF. The DNA of the CDR3 is TGTGCCAGCAGCCCCGGCGGGACCCCTAGCACAGATACGCAGTATTTT.

This sequence joins TRBV12-3 or TRBV12-4 and TRBJ1-2, with D perhaps matching TRBD1 (5 bases). The CDR3 has 16 residues. The ends were cut back, 1 base at V and 7 bases at J, with 19 bases in the middle. CDR3 loop: CASSLGWTTVRGGYTF. CDR3 coding DNA: TGTGCCAGCAGTTTAGGGTGGACGACAGTGAGGGGTGGCTACACCTTC.

In this sample, this clonotype turned up many times. Mismatch with germline at one junction end may stem from a read error. The CDR3 coding sequence is TGTGCCAGCAGCTTAGGGACAGGGCCCTACGAGCAGTACTTC. It codes for CASSLGTGPYEQYF. The genes are TRBV5-1 and TRBJ2-7, with 9 positions matching TRBD1. Germline CDR1 and CDR2: SGHRS and YFSETQ. The CDR3 has 14 amino acids.

The chain has TRBV7-9 and TRBJ2-4; maybe TRBD1 (6 bases). With the DNA end fitting TRBJ2-7 better, the J assignment may be wrong. This CDR3 is 12 amino acids long. Germline V gene sequence: CDR1 SEHNR, CDR2 FQNEAQ (reference sequence). CDR3 region: CASSHTGNEQYF. CDR3 bases: TGTGCCAGCAGCCATACAGGGAACGAGCAGTACTTC.

The DNA of the CDR3 is TGTGCCAGCAGTGAAACAGGGACCCCAGAGACCCAGTACTTC. This translates into CASSETGTPETQYF. V usage is TRBV12-3 or TRBV12-4 and J usage is TRBJ2-4, with D possibly matching TRBD1 (6 bases). The tail of the sequence fits TRBJ2-5 better, so the J call may be wrong. The CDR3 spans 14 residues.

The chain is built from TRBV13 and TRBJ2-7, with 8 bases lining up with TRBD2. The CDR3 consists of 14 residues. Per the germline V gene, CDR1 is PRHDT and CDR2 is FYEKMQ (reference sequence). Losses at the gene ends were 8 bases for V and 3 bases for J; bases not matched to a gene: 9. This CDR3 is CASRPGLGNYEQYF. Here the CDR3 DNA reads TGTGCCAGCCGCCCGGGACTAGGAAACTACGAGCAGTACTTC.

V and J are TRBV29-1 and TRBJ2-2; D might be TRBD1 or TRBD2, each matching 5 bases. The CDR3 contains 11 residues. Germline assignment: CDR1 SQVTM and CDR2 ANQGSEA. Deletions cut 7 bases from V and 7 bases from J, with 10 bases between. For the CDR3, the DNA is TGCAGCGGAGGAGGACACGGGGAGCTGTTTTTT. The encoded protein is CSGGGHGELFF.

The V call is TRBV5-1, the J call TRBJ2-3; the D gene is possibly TRBD1 (7 bases). Trimming pared 5 bases from V and 5 bases from J, leaving 15 bases between. CDR1 SGHRS and CDR2 YFSETQ come from the germline V gene. The CDR3 runs 14 residues. CDR3 sequence reads: CASRRRGLGDTQYF. CDR3 sequence (DNA): TGCGCCAGCAGGAGGAGGGGGCTGGGAGATACGCAGTATTTT.

The rearrangement uses TRBV3-1 and TRBJ1-2; D is unclear. The V end was cut by 0 bases, the J end by 8 bases, with 13 bases between. The CDR3 is 14 amino acids. Germline CDR1 is LGHDT and CDR2 is YNNKEL (reference sequence). The CDR3 DNA sequence: TGTGCCAGCAGCCAAGATTTGGGCAGCGGGGGCTACACCTTC. It encodes CASSQDLGSGGYTF.